This T cell receptor beta chain was sequenced for a study of OX40 agonist ivuxolimab in advanced cancers. General notes on the study: The costimulatory receptor OX40 (CD134) was targeted by ivuxolimab, a fully human IgG2 agonistic monoclonal antibody. Intravenous ivuxolimab was administered to patients every 2 weeks at six dose levels: 0.01, 0.1, 0.3, 1.5, 3 and 10 mg/kg. Of the roughly 53 patients in dose escalation, some 19 had hepatocellular carcinoma, roughly 15 had melanoma, 9 had renal cell carcinoma and 9 had head and neck cancer. A male proportion of around 80% and a mean age of roughly 55 years, ranging from 23 to 79, were recorded for the dose-escalation cohort. Prior anti-PD-1, anti-PD-L1 or anti-CTLA-4 therapy was permitted, and checkpoint inhibitors had been received by about two fifths of dose-escalation patients. Three dose-escalation patients achieved partial responses, one with hepatocellular carcinoma and two with cutaneous melanoma. Peripheral TCRbeta sequencing aimed to test whether ivuxolimab altered TCR sequence diversity and caused clonal T-cell expansion. The paper reports the monotherapy dose-escalation portion (N of about 56 patients) of the phase I ivuxolimab trial. What the authors observed across the whole study: After ivuxolimab, more expanded clones were found on average in CD8+ T cells than in CD4+ T cells. At doses from 0.1 to 3.0 mg/kg, clonal expansion was seen in both CD4+ and CD8+ blood T cells between baseline and week 6. Partial responders in the 0.1-3.0 mg/kg groups had among the lowest normalized peripheral clonal expansion, especially among CD8+ T cells. Low levels of normalized T-cell clonal expansion were also seen in some patients who did not respond. The antigen specificity of the peripheral T cells that underwent clonal expansion was not determined.

The trial excluded patients who had a history of autoimmune disease or were on systemic immunosuppression. Peripheral blood for TCR sequencing was collected from all dose cohorts at baseline, on cycle 4 day 1, and on cycle 7 day 1. Samples were obtained from an open-label, multicenter, first-in-human phase I dose-escalation trial of ivuxolimab. Adults with locally advanced or metastatic melanoma, renal cell carcinoma, hepatocellular carcinoma or head and neck squamous cell carcinoma were enrolled in the trial. Before TCR sequencing, CD4+ and CD8+ T cells were separately sorted from peripheral blood. V is clipped by 3 bases and J by 0 bases, and the sequence between their germline boundaries is 9 bases long. The CDR3 measures 15 amino acids from cysteine to phenylalanine. CDR3 DNA only is kept here, 45 bases in frame from base 1. From a lookup of the germline V gene, CDR1 and CDR2 are MDHEN and SYDVKM.

In regard to this clone: Its antigen is unknown. No much larger clonotype is one base removed from it; base qualities were not supplied.

Genomic DNA was extracted from sorted cells for sequencing of the TCRbeta CDR3 region. The immunoSEQ Assay was used to sequence the TCRbeta CDR3 regions. Not all clones reach the TCRdb copy of this immuneACCESS table, which keeps in-frame sequences only. Checked studies attribute under half of the gap to unresolved V genes and leave the rest unexplained. The table for this sample lists about 82,000 clones; around nine tenths of them were counted only once. Jointly, the top ten make up 2% to 2.5% of the sample. Recombination connected TRBV28 to TRBJ1-5; TRBD1 is a weak D gene call, 5 bases matching. The sequencing here drew on CD4+ or CD8+ T cells sorted from blood, taken in a trial of the OX40 agonist ivuxolimab. This clonotype was sampled from an adult with an advanced solid tumor such as melanoma, head and neck, liver or kidney cancer. For the CDR3, the sequence is CASSLRGYSNQPQHF. In nucleotides, the sequence is TGTGCCAGCAGTTTGAGGGGATATAGCAATCAGCCCCAGCATTTT.